Listed below are T cell receptor beta chains from one sample, sequenced in a study of T cells in Graves' hyperthyroidism and ophthalmopathy. TCRdb independently ran MiXCR on the multiplex PCR reads; one entry per CDR3 protein. The sample holds 330,000 or so distinct CDR3 sequences, roughly a fifth seen once. Material: blood. The receptors derive from a man aged 50-59 years with Graves' ophthalmopathy. Each CDR3 is given with its conserved first and last residue. A D gene is named only where the DNA matches it firmly. Not all rows give a size; the values are once, few, many and, for expanded clones, a class.

TRBD2	TRBV2	TRBJ2-1	many	CASKVSGSNYNEQFF	TGTGCCAGCAAGGTTAGCGGGAGTAACTACAATGAGCAGTTCTTC
-	TRBV7-9	TRBJ1-4	many	CASSLTGRTNEKLFF	TGTGCCAGCAGCCTCACAGGGAGGACTAATGAAAAACTGTTTTTT
TRBD2	TRBV14	TRBJ2-1	once	CASSHTTGTTTHYNEQFF	TGTGCCAGCAGCCACACTACCGGGACTACAACGCATTACAATGAGCAGTTCTTC
-	TRBV5-1	TRBJ1-4	-	CASSFKGANEKLFF	TGCGCCAGCAGCTTCAAGGGGGCTAATGAAAAACTGTTTTTT
-	TRBV20-1	TRBJ2-3	many	CSARDEAGTDTQYF	TGCAGTGCTAGAGACGAGGCAGGGACCGATACGCAGTATTTT
-	TRBV7-2	TRBJ2-1	many	CASSLSFRALEQFF	TGTGCCAGCAGCTTAAGTTTCAGGGCATTAGAGCAGTTCTTC
TRBD2	TRBV14	TRBJ2-1	many	CASSHQTSGLSYNEQFF	TGTGCCAGCAGCCACCAGACTAGCGGGCTCTCCTACAATGAGCAGTTCTTC
-	TRBV19	TRBJ1-2	-	CASTPEAGAYGYTF	TGTGCCAGTACCCCCGAGGCAGGGGCCTATGGCTACACCTTC
TRBD1	TRBV10-2	TRBJ2-1	-	CASSLGQSREQFF	TGCGCCAGCAGCCTGGGACAGTCGCGTGAGCAGTTCTTC
TRBD1	TRBV28	TRBJ1-4	-	CASSLTGWNEKLFF	TGTGCCAGCAGTTTGACAGGGTGGAATGAAAAACTGTTTTTT
-	TRBV7-9	TRBJ2-5	-	CASSFSSEETQYF	TGTGCCAGCAGCTTTTCATCTGAAGAGACCCAGTACTTC
TRBD2	TRBV11-2	TRBJ2-3	-	CASSRNSGRAGDTQYF	TGTGCCAGCAGCCGGAATAGCGGGAGGGCCGGGGATACGCAGTATTTT
-	TRBV20-1	TRBJ2-5	few	CSAVLQETQYF	TGCAGTGCAGTCCTTCAAGAGACCCAGTACTTC
TRBD1	TRBV4-1	TRBJ2-1	-	CASSREPGQGGSEQFF	TGCGCCAGCAGCCGCGAACCGGGACAGGGGGGGAGTGAGCAGTTCTTC
-	TRBV12-3/TRBV12-4	TRBJ2-7	many	CASSRLGTTYEQYF	TGTGCCAGCAGCCGCCTTGGGACCACCTACGAGCAGTACTTC
-	TRBV12-3/TRBV12-4	TRBJ1-3	many	CASRLDISGNTIYF	TGTGCCAGCAGGCTGGACATCTCTGGAAACACCATATATTTT
TRBD1	TRBV7-8	TRBJ1-2	many	CASSPGQVVYGYTF	TGTGCCAGCAGCCCAGGACAGGTGGTCTATGGCTACACCTTC
-	TRBV2	TRBJ1-2	-	CASFTPSSNYGYTF	TGTGCCAGCTTTACACCCAGCTCTAACTATGGCTACACCTTC
-	TRBV30	TRBJ1-2	many	CASPSGDNYGYTF	TGTGCCTCCCCGTCCGGGGACAACTATGGCTACACCTTC
-	TRBV11-2	TRBJ2-5	many	CASSLSQGSKTQYF	TGTGCCAGCAGCTTAAGCCAGGGTTCGAAGACCCAGTACTTC
TRBD2	TRBV6-2/TRBV6-3	TRBJ2-1	few	CASSYGTRPNNEQFF	TGTGCCAGCAGTTACGGGACTAGACCTAACAATGAGCAGTTCTTC
-	TRBV7-2	TRBJ1-5	few	CASSLVGRGNQPQHF	TGTGCCAGCAGCTTAGTTGGCAGGGGCAATCAGCCCCAGCATTTT
TRBD1	TRBV7-8	TRBJ1-3	-	CASSGTGGGGNTIYF	TGTGCCAGCAGCGGGACAGGGGGTGGTGGAAACACCATATATTTT
-	TRBV18	TRBJ1-1	many	CASSPQYTEAFF	TGTGCCAGCTCACCCCAATACACTGAAGCTTTCTTT
TRBD2	TRBV4-2	TRBJ2-7	few	CASSQVGRLAGEGYEQYF	TGTGCCAGCAGCCAAGTCGGGAGACTAGCGGGAGAGGGCTACGAGCAGTACTTC
-	TRBV11-2	TRBJ2-1	many	CASSLDFGSNEQFF	TGTGCCAGCAGCTTAGATTTCGGGTCCAATGAGCAGTTCTTC
-	TRBV30	TRBJ2-2	many	CAWRRADPGELFF	TGTGCCTGGAGGCGGGCAGATCCCGGGGAGCTGTTTTTT
TRBD1	TRBV5-1	TRBJ2-5	-	CASSGQGAQETQYF	TGCGCCAGCTCCGGACAGGGAGCACAAGAGACCCAGTACTTC
-	TRBV19	TRBJ2-1	few	CASSIDRVKWKEGPYNEQFF	TGTGCCAGTAGTATAGATCGAGTTAAATGGAAGGAGGGCCCGTACAATGAGCAGTTCTTC
-	TRBV29-1	TRBJ1-1	few	CSGGVNTEAFF	TGCAGCGGTGGAGTGAACACTGAAGCTTTCTTT
TRBD2	TRBV6-1	TRBJ2-4	-	CASSEGLAANIQYF	TGTGCCAGCAGTGAGGGACTAGCGGCAAACATTCAGTACTTC
-	TRBV14	TRBJ1-1	few	CASSQVRPEAFF	TGTGCCAGCAGCCAAGTAAGGCCTGAAGCTTTCTTT
TRBD2	TRBV11-2	TRBJ2-7	many	CASSPRLAGSYEQYF	TGTGCCAGCAGCCCTCGACTAGCGGGCTCTTACGAGCAGTACTTC
TRBD1	TRBV20-1	TRBJ2-5	many	CSARGAGTGVGETQYF	TGCAGTGCTAGAGGAGCAGGGACAGGGGTCGGGGAGACCCAGTACTTC
-	TRBV7-9	TRBJ2-7	-	CASSLTRLSSYEQYF	TGTGCCAGCAGCTTGACAAGGTTAAGCTCCTACGAGCAGTACTTC
-	TRBV14	TRBJ1-2	few	CASSQELDSYGYTF	TGTGCCAGCAGCCAAGAATTGGACAGCTATGGCTACACCTTC
-	TRBV28	TRBJ1-2	many	CASIPLEEDYGYTF	TGTGCCAGCATACCCTTAGAAGAAGACTATGGCTACACCTTC
-	TRBV13	TRBJ2-7	many	CASSSTGDPGSYEQYF	TGTGCCAGCAGCTCCACCGGGGACCCCGGGTCCTACGAGCAGTACTTC
-	TRBV9	TRBJ2-1	-	CASSASGPSYNEQFF	TGTGCCAGCAGCGCCAGCGGGCCCTCCTACAATGAGCAGTTCTTC
TRBD2	TRBV2	TRBJ2-3	many	CASSYTSGDTQYF	TGTGCCAGCAGTTACACTAGCGGAGATACGCAGTATTTT
-	TRBV6-1	TRBJ2-1	few	CASSGPVKLWREGSYNEQFF	TGTGCCAGCAGTGGGCCCGTGAAGCTGTGGCGGGAAGGCTCCTACAATGAGCAGTTCTTC
-	TRBV29-1	TRBJ2-2	-	CSVTGVNTGELFF	TGCAGCGTTACAGGTGTTAACACCGGGGAGCTGTTTTTT
-	TRBV11-2	TRBJ2-1	many	CASSHGTQQFF	TGTGCCAGCAGTCACGGGACTCAGCAGTTCTTC
-	TRBV14	TRBJ1-1	many	CASSLIGGAGTEAFF	TGTGCCAGCAGCCTAATTGGAGGGGCCGGCACTGAAGCTTTCTTT
-	TRBV20-1	TRBJ2-4	many	CSATQGLNPSKNIQYF	TGCAGTGCTACACAGGGATTGAACCCGTCCAAAAACATTCAGTACTTC
-	TRBV10-3	TRBJ1-2	-	CAISESTVWRGTF	TGTGCCATCAGTGAGTCGACGGTTTGGAGAGGCACCTTC
TRBD2	TRBV19	TRBJ2-1	-	CASSIDGLAGRLEQFF	TGTGCCAGTAGTATAGACGGACTAGCGGGAAGGTTGGAGCAGTTCTTC
-	TRBV3-1	TRBJ2-3	few	CASRSWGESTDTQYF	TGTGCCAGCAGATCATGGGGGGAATCCACAGATACGCAGTATTTT
TRBD2	TRBV28	TRBJ2-7	-	CASTTAGGPWEQYF	TGTGCCAGCACGACAGCGGGAGGGCCCTGGGAGCAGTACTTC
-	TRBV11-2	TRBJ2-7	many	CASRPQGSYEQYF	TGTGCCAGCAGACCACAGGGCTCCTACGAGCAGTACTTC